This passage covers 7 T cell receptor beta chains from one sample sequenced in a study of T cells in women clearing cervical HPV infection. The assay was immunoSEQ multiplex PCR, and TCRdb's table has in-frame clones only and misses some. In all, the sample yields roughly 38,000 clones. Specimen: blood buffy coat. Receptor source: a woman aged 18 to 75 with a cervical HPV16 infection that either progressed to CIN3+ or cleared (not recorded which).

The CDR3 sequence: CASSGTARNYGYTF. CDR3 bases read: TGTGCCAGCAGTGGGACAGCCCGAAACTATGGC. V gene TRBV2 combines with J gene TRBJ1-2, with TRBD1 as a possible D gene (6 bases). The CDR3 extends 3 residues past the end of the read, so its final part is completed from the germline J gene. CDR1 is SNHLY, CDR2 FYNNEI, per germline. The CDR3 extends over 14 amino acids. V was cut by 4 bases and J by 2 bases, with 11 bases left in between.

Details on this clone: The read falls 3 residues short of the CDR3 end, and the missing part is taken from the germline J gene. The rearrangement joins TRBV2 to TRBJ2-2, with D maybe TRBD2 (5 bases). With 8 bases removed from V and 4 bases from J, the gap between germline ends came to 11 bases. The length of the CDR3 is 13 residues. Per germline, CDR1 SNHLY and CDR2 FYNNEI. The part of the CDR3 DNA that was read is TGTGCCAGCGTATGGGCGGGCACCGGGGAG. It is translated as CASVWAGTGE. The entire CDR3 protein is CASVWAGTGELFF.

Worth noting for this clone: The read comes to an end 3 residues before the CDR3 does, leaving the germline J gene to fill in the end. J is TRBJ1-4 and V is TRBV18, with 8 positions matching TRBD1. Germline V lookup: CDR1 KGHSH, CDR2 LQKENI. The CDR3 is 15 residues long. CDR3 DNA, as far as it was read: TGTGCCAGCTCACCGCAGGGGGCTAACAATTCACCA. It codes for CASSPQGANNSP. The CDR3 in its entirety is CASSPQGANNSPLFF.

Remarks on this clone: Read coverage stops 3 residues before the CDR3 terminus; the germline J gene supplies the remainder. The gene calls are TRBV5-6 and TRBJ1-2; no clear D gene. This CDR3 contains 13 residues. Germline V gives CDR1 SGHDT, CDR2 YYEEEE. The germline V and J ends were trimmed by 1 base and 6 bases, with 10 bases remaining between them. The covered CDR3 bases are TGTGCCAGCAGCTTGCCGGGAGCGGATGGC. Translation: CASSLPGADG. In full, the CDR3 reads CASSLPGADGYTF.

Comment on this clone: The CDR3 end is not reached by the read, which stops 3 residues before it; the germline J gene fills it in. V is TRBV18 and J is TRBJ2-1; D remains unclear. CDR3 length equals 16 residues. The ends were cut back, 3 bases at V and 2 bases at J, with 14 bases in the middle. Germline-derived CDR1 and CDR2 are KGHSH and LQKENI. The CDR3 protein is CASSPPATHPYNEQFF. Incomplete CDR3 DNA: TGTGCCAGCTCACCTCCAGCGACCCACCCCTACAATGAG.

Regarding this clone: The CDR3 extends 3 residues past the end of the read, so its final part is completed from the germline J gene. The chain couples TRBV5-1 to TRBJ1-2; 8 nucleotides match TRBD1. The germline CDR1 and CDR2 sequences are SGHRS and YFSETQ. CDR3 length: 15 residues. The sequenced CDR3 bases are TGCGCCAGCAGCGCGACAACAGGGGGGGGAGAGACC. This sequence encodes CASSATTGGGET. The CDR3 in its entirety is CASSATTGGGETYTF.

Comments on this clone: The sequenced fragment ends 3 residues before the CDR3 boundary, so the rest is inferred from the germline J gene. This chain joins TRBV19 and TRBJ2-2; possibly TRBD2 for D (7 bases). Looked up from germline, CDR1 is LNHDA and CDR2 is SQIVND (reference sequence). With 4 bases removed from V and 5 bases from J, the gap between germline ends came to 14 bases. The CDR3 is 15 amino acids. The part of the CDR3 DNA that was read is TGTGCCAGTAGTACAATACAGGGAGGGACCGGGGAG. Translated, it gives CASSTIQGGTGE. The entire CDR3 protein is CASSTIQGGTGELFF.